The clone carrying this T cell receptor beta chain was observed a handful of times. The target antigen is unknown. The sorted-subset replicate PCRs were given around 200 ng DNA, which is approximately 30,000 T cell genomes. Generated by immunoSEQ multiplex PCR, the TCRdb table keeps only in-frame clones and is missing some. The table has under 1,100,000 clones, approximately 80% seen once; the top ten hold roughly 0.65%. This sample is part of a study of shared clonotypes between healthy human individuals. Study-level findings and limits: Expectations were that clonotype sharing among donors would be affected by sequencing depth. Non-shared clonotypes had lower generation probabilities than those shared by all four donors.

Germline CDR1 is SGHNT and CDR2 is YENEEA. The ends were cut back, 5 bases at V and 4 bases at J, with 15 bases in the middle. This CDR3 contains 15 residues. This clonotype was obtained from a man aged 18 to 30 in good health. Some clones in this sample may be carry-over from other donors' samples. The sequenced sample was memory CD4+ T cells from PBMCs. Subset meaning: CD45RA-negative fraction. The chain employs TRBV11-3 and TRBJ2-1, with D possibly matching TRBD2 (7 bases). CDR3 sequence (DNA): TGTGCCAGCAGCCCCAGGGGAGGGGATTACAATGAGCAGTTCTTC. It encodes CASSPRGGDYNEQFF.